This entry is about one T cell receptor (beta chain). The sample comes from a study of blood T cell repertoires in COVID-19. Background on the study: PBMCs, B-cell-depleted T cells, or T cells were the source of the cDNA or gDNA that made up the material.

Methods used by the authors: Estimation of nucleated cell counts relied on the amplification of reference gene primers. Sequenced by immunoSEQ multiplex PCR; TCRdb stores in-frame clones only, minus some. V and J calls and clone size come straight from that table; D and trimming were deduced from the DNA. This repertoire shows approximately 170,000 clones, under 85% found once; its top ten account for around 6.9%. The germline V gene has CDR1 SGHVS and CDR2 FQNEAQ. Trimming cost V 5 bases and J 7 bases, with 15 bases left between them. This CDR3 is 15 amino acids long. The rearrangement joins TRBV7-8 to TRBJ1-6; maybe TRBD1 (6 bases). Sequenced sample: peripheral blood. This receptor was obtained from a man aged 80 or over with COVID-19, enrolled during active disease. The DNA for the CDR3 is TGTGCCAGCAGCCCCCCCGGGCAGGGGAATTCACCCCTCCACTTT. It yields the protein CASSPPGQGNSPLHF.